Listed here are 27 T cell receptor beta chains from one sample, sequenced in a study of T cells in women clearing cervical HPV infection. Clones were sequenced by immunoSEQ multiplex PCR, and TCRdb holds only the in-frame ones, with some missing. In total, the table holds 40,000 or so clones. The sequencing input was blood buffy coat. The source is a woman aged 18-70 years with a cervical HPV16 infection that either progressed to CIN3+ or cleared (not recorded which).

Remarks on this clone: The read comes to an end 3 residues before the CDR3 does, leaving the germline J gene to fill in the end. This sequence joins TRBV19 and TRBJ2-1; D is possibly TRBD2 (6 bases). In germline, CDR1 is LNHDA, CDR2 SQIVND (reference sequence). Trimming removed 6 bases from V and 5 bases from J, with 14 bases in between. This CDR3 region has 14 residues. The chain's CDR3 is CASSPASVDNEQFF. CDR3 DNA, as far as it was read: TGTGCCAGTAGCCCGGCTAGCGTTGACAATGAG.

A word on this clone: Coverage ceases 3 residues before the CDR3 finishes, and the germline J gene fills in the end. This chain uses TRBV19 with TRBJ2-3; TRBD1 agrees at 7 bases. Per germline, CDR1 LNHDA and CDR2 SQIVND (reference sequence). Losses at the gene ends were 5 bases for V and 2 bases for J; bases not matched to a gene: 16. The CDR3 has 18 residues. Partial CDR3 DNA: TGTGCCAGTAGTCCAGACAGGGTACCAGCCCTGGACACAGATACG. This encodes CASSPDRVPALDTDT. The whole CDR3 sequence reads CASSPDRVPALDTDTQYF.

About this clone itself: The read ends 3 residues shy of where the CDR3 ends; the end is completed using the germline J gene. This rearrangement joins TRBV19 to TRBJ1-5, with 9 bases aligning to TRBD1. Germline trimming cut 6 bases from V and 4 bases from J; bases unmatched to any gene: 13. CDR1 and CDR2 from the germline V gene are LNHDA and SQIVND (reference sequence). This CDR3 is built from 17 residues. CDR3 DNA (partial): TGTGCCAGTAGCACCGGGACAGGGCTGACCTTAAATCAGCCC. It specifies CASSTGTGLTLNQP. In full, the CDR3 is CASSTGTGLTLNQPQHF.

With regard to this clone: The observed sequence ends 3 residues before the CDR3 terminus, with the missing tail filled in from the germline J gene. The V gene is TRBV12-3 or TRBV12-4, the J gene TRBJ1-1; 7 bases line up with TRBD1. Germline trimming cut 3 bases from V and 5 bases from J; bases unmatched to any gene: 6. The CDR3 extends over 14 amino acids. CDR3 DNA, as far as it was read: TGTGCCAGCAGTTTTGGCAGGGGGGAGACTGAA. Translating it yields CASSFGRGETE. The whole CDR3 sequence reads CASSFGRGETEAFF.

Turning to this clone: The read gets to within 3 residues of the CDR3 end, and the germline J gene fills in the rest. This chain connects TRBV19 to TRBJ1-6, with 7 positions matching TRBD1. The CDR3 runs to 15 residues. Germline CDR1 reads LNHDA; CDR2 reads SQIVND (reference sequence). V trimming: 8 bases; J trimming: 7 bases; junction bases outside the gene matches: 11. The CDR3 sequence: CASGASDRDNSPLHF. The covered CDR3 bases are TGTGCCAGTGGGGCCTCAGACAGGGACAATTCACCC.

With regard to this clone: Mismatch with germline at one junction end may stem from a read error. The DNA ends 3 residues before the CDR3 does, and the rest of the CDR3 is filled in from the germline J gene. The chain employs TRBV7-6 and TRBJ2-2; TRBD2 might be the D (6 bases). Germline values: CDR1 SGHVS, CDR2 FNYEAQ. This CDR3 has 15 residues. CDR3 DNA, as far as it was read: TGTGCCAGCAGTTTAGAGGGCGGGGATAACGGGGAG. Its translation: CASSLEGGDNGE. The whole CDR3 region reads CASSLEGGDNGELFF.

About this clone itself: Read sequence stops 3 residues before the CDR3 end, and the germline J gene provides the missing end. The rearrangement links TRBV6-2 or TRBV6-3 to TRBJ1-6, with D perhaps matching TRBD1 (6 bases). Trimming took 8 bases from V and 7 from J, leaving 9 bases between them. CDR3 length equals 12 residues. Germline values: CDR1 MNHEY, CDR2 SVGEGT. The DNA read from the CDR3 is TGTGCCAGCTGTACAGGGAATTCACCC. Translating it yields CASCTGNSP. The CDR3 reads in full as CASCTGNSPLHF.

Concerning this clone: The CDR3 end falls 3 residues outside the read, so it is completed with the germline J gene. V and J are TRBV7-9 and TRBJ1-2, with 8 nucleotides matching TRBD1. Per germline, CDR1 SEHNR and CDR2 FQNEAQ (reference sequence). CDR3 length: 15 amino acids. The sequenced part of the CDR3 DNA is TGTGCCAGCAGCGCCCGGGACAGGCTCTTGAACGAC. Translating it yields CASSARDRLLND. In full, the CDR3 reads CASSARDRLLNDYTF.

The sequenced part of the CDR3 DNA is TGCGCCAGCAGCCACGACAGGGCCGGCACAGATACG. It translates to CASSHDRAGTDT. The complete CDR3 reads CASSHDRAGTDTQYF. The chain joins TRBV5-1 to TRBJ2-3; TRBD1 matches at 7 bases. The missing CDR3 end, 3 residues past where the read stops, is filled in from the germline J gene. V shed 4 bases, J shed 1 base, and the junction held 6 bases outside the gene matches. CDR3 size: 15 residues. The germline CDR1 and CDR2 sequences are SGHRS and YFSETQ. Full variable domain (missing parts from reference TRBV5-1 and TRBJ2-3): KAGVTQTPRYLIKTRGQQVTLSCSPISGHRSVSWYQQTPGQGLQFLFEYFSETQRNKGNFPGRFSGRQFSNSRSEMNVSTLELGDSALYLCASSHDRAGTDTQYFGPGTRLTVL.

Note on this clone: Read sequence stops 3 residues before the CDR3 end, and the germline J gene provides the missing end. This chain uses TRBV6-2 or TRBV6-3 with TRBJ2-6; D unresolved. The germline V and J ends were trimmed by 3 bases and 4 bases, with 7 bases remaining between them. Germline assignment: CDR1 MNHEY and CDR2 SVGEGT. The CDR3 sequence is 14 residues long. The CDR3 loop is CASSYFSGANVLTF. Incomplete CDR3 DNA: TGTGCCAGCAGTTATTTTTCAGGGGCCAACGTC.

Note on this clone: The CDR3 extends 3 residues past the end of the read, so its final part is completed from the germline J gene. The chain carries TRBV2 and TRBJ2-4, with TRBD1 matching 9 bases. The CDR3 is 18 residues long. The V gene's germline CDR1 is SNHLY and CDR2 FYNNEI. Trimming cost V 6 bases and J 2 bases; bases outside gene matches: 14. The CDR3 reads CASSETSTGGNSKNIQYF. Incomplete CDR3 DNA: TGTGCCAGCAGCGAGACTTCCACAGGGGGCAACTCCAAAAACATT.

The CDR3 is CSVEEGAEQFF. The sequenced part of the CDR3 DNA is TGCAGCGTTGAAGAGGGGGCTGAG. This chain joins TRBV29-1 and TRBJ2-1, with TRBD1 as a possible D gene (6 bases). Read data end 3 residues before the CDR3 end; the end is taken from the germline J gene. V lost 0 bases and J lost 9, with 6 bases in between. CDR3 length: 11 residues. Per the germline V gene, CDR1 is SQVTM and CDR2 is ANQGSEA.

Of note for this clone: The sequence runs out 3 residues before the end of the CDR3; the remainder is reconstructed from the germline J gene. V is TRBV18 and J is TRBJ1-5; the D gene is possibly TRBD1 (6 bases). CDR1 is KGHSH and CDR2 is LQKENI in the germline V gene. The V end was cut by 6 bases, the J end by 9 bases, with 18 bases between. The CDR3 runs 14 residues. Incomplete CDR3 DNA: TGTGCCAGCTCGGGGGGGGGCCCCGGGATGCCC. Translated, it gives CASSGGGPGMP. The whole CDR3 is CASSGGGPGMPQHF.

With regard to this clone: Coverage ceases 3 residues before the CDR3 finishes, and the germline J gene fills in the end. The J gene is TRBJ1-2, the V gene TRBV10-3; possibly TRBD1 for D (5 bases). The CDR3 consists of 14 residues. Deletions cut 0 bases from V and 5 bases from J, with 10 bases between. Germline-derived CDR1 and CDR2 are ENHRY and SYGVKD. The CDR3 bases that were read are TGTGCCATCAGTGAGTCATGGGGGACTTATGGC. Its translation: CAISESWGTYG. The CDR3 reads in full as CAISESWGTYGYTF.

Notes on this clone: Coverage ceases 3 residues before the CDR3 finishes, and the germline J gene fills in the end. This chain joins TRBV6-2 or TRBV6-3 and TRBJ2-2, with 11 positions matching TRBD2. The trim removed 2 bases at V and 6 bases at J, leaving 2 bases unmatched. The germline V gene encodes CDR1 MNHEY and CDR2 SVGEGT. The CDR3 extends over 15 amino acids. The CDR3 here is CASSYGSGGAGELFF. The sequenced part of the CDR3 DNA is TGTGCCAGCAGTTACGGTAGCGGGGGGGCCGGGGAG.

On this clone itself: The read terminates 3 residues before the CDR3 end, so the remaining end is supplied by the germline J gene. The chain recombines TRBV4-2 with TRBJ2-3, with a tentative D call TRBD1 (5 bases). Per germline, CDR1 LGHNA and CDR2 YNFKEQ. With 0 bases removed from V and 2 bases from J, the gap between germline ends came to 12 bases. This CDR3 has 16 residues. Partial CDR3 DNA: TGTGCCAGCAGCCAAGATGGTATGGGGCCCACAGATACG. This sequence encodes CASSQDGMGPTDT. The whole CDR3 protein is CASSQDGMGPTDTQYF.

As regards this clone: The CDR3 end lies 3 residues beyond the end of the read and is filled in from the germline J gene. J is TRBJ2-5 and V is TRBV5-1; D call uncertain. The CDR3 totals 14 residues. Germline loops: CDR1 SGHRS, CDR2 YFSETQ. Trimming removed 2 bases at V and 2 bases at J, with 10 bases between. The part of the CDR3 DNA that was read is TGCGCCAGCAGCTTAGGGTCCCAACAAGAGACC. Translated: CASSLGSQQET. The CDR3 as a whole reads CASSLGSQQETQYF.

Worth noting for this clone: The read ends 3 residues early relative to the CDR3; the germline J gene fills the gap. This rearrangement joins TRBV5-1 to TRBJ1-1, with D possibly TRBD1 on 6 matching bases. Trimming stripped 3 bases from V and 1 base from J, with 10 bases between. The germline CDR1 and CDR2 sequences are SGHRS and YFSETQ. The CDR3 is 14 residues long. The sequenced part of the CDR3 DNA is TGCGCCAGCAGCTCTGGACAGTCGAACACTGAA. Translating it yields CASSSGQSNTE. The whole CDR3 protein is CASSSGQSNTEAFF.

Comment on this clone: The read terminates 3 residues before the CDR3 end, so the remaining end is supplied by the germline J gene. V gene TRBV20-1 combines with J gene TRBJ1-5; possibly TRBD1 for D (6 bases). This CDR3 contains 13 residues. V lost 5 bases and J lost 6, with 14 bases in between. Germline V gene sequence: CDR1 DFQATT, CDR2 SNEGSKA (reference sequence). The DNA read from the CDR3 is TGCAGTGCTCGCAGACAGGTTGGTCAGCCC. Translation gives CSARRQVGQP. The CDR3 as a whole reads CSARRQVGQPQHF.

Concerning this clone: The sequenced fragment ends 3 residues before the CDR3 boundary, so the rest is inferred from the germline J gene. This chain connects TRBV5-5 to TRBJ2-2; TRBD1 agrees at 7 bases. CDR1 is SGHKS, CDR2 YYEKEE, per germline (reference sequence). This CDR3 contains 15 residues. CDR3 sequence reads: CASSRPQGDNSPLFF. The part of the CDR3 DNA that was read is TGTGCCAGCAGCCGCCCCCAGGGGGACAATTCACCG. The full variable domain, with the rest looked up from reference TRBV5-5 and TRBJ2-2, is DAGVTQSPTHLIKTRGQQVTLRCSPISGHKSVSWYQQVLGQGPQFIFQYYEKEERGRGNFPDRFSARQFPNYSSELNVNALLLGDSALYLCASSRPQGDNSPLFFGEGSRLTVL.

As regards this clone: The CDR3 goes on 3 residues after the read ends, and that part is filled in from the germline J gene. The chain couples TRBV6-1 to TRBJ2-7; D is uncertain. The CDR3 spans 13 residues. V lost 2 bases and J lost 1, with 6 bases in between. The germline CDR1 and CDR2 sequences are MNHNS and SASEGT. The CDR3 loop reads CASSEQQSYEQYF. CDR3 DNA (partial): TGTGCCAGCAGTGAACAACAGTCCTACGAG.

Notes on this clone: The CDR3 end lies 3 residues beyond the end of the read and is filled in from the germline J gene. The chain has TRBV5-6 and TRBJ2-1; D may be TRBD1 (5 bases). Germline assignment: CDR1 SGHDT and CDR2 YYEEEE. This CDR3 is 14 amino acids long. Deletions cut 6 bases from V and 9 bases from J, with 19 bases between. The CDR3 bases that were read are TGTGCCAGCACCGCGAACAGGAGAAGGGGTGAG. Its translation is CASTANRRRGE. The whole CDR3 protein is CASTANRRRGEQFF.

Comment on this clone: The CDR3 extends 3 residues past the end of the read, so its final part is completed from the germline J gene. V usage is TRBV19 and J usage is TRBJ1-1; weak D call: TRBD1 (6 bases). This CDR3 region has 13 residues. Per the germline V gene, CDR1 is LNHDA and CDR2 is SQIVND (reference sequence). The V gene lost 6 bases and the J gene lost 7 bases, with 15 bases spanning the gap. The DNA read from the CDR3 is TGTGCCAGTAGCTCAACAGGGTGGGGTGAA. As protein: CASSSTGWGE. The entire CDR3 protein reads CASSSTGWGEAFF. The full variable domain, completed using reference TRBV19 and TRBJ1-1, is DGGITQSPKYLFRKEGQNVTLSCEQNLNHDAMYWYRQDPGQGLRLIYYSQIVNDFQKGDIAEGYSVSREKKESFPLTVTSAQKNPTAFYLCASSSTGWGEAFFGQGTRLTVV.

Regarding this clone: The read ends 3 residues before the CDR3 terminus; that terminus is restored from the germline J gene. The chain employs TRBV2 and TRBJ2-1; D possibly corresponds to TRBD1 (5 bases). Germline assignment: CDR1 SNHLY and CDR2 FYNNEI. Trimming removed 8 bases from V and 4 bases from J, with 21 bases in between. CDR3 size: 16 residues. The CDR3 bases that were read are TGTGCCAGCCCCGAAGGTAATAGGGGCCCTTACAATGAG. As protein: CASPEGNRGPYNE. The entire CDR3 reads CASPEGNRGPYNEQFF.

Incomplete CDR3 DNA: TGCAGTGCTAGAGATCAACAGGGTATTGGTAGA. This translates into CSARDQQGIGR. The full CDR3 is CSARDQQGIGRAFF. This rearrangement joins TRBV20-1 to TRBJ1-1, with D perhaps matching TRBD1 (6 bases). The CDR3 goes on 3 residues after the read ends, and that part is filled in from the germline J gene. The CDR3 totals 14 residues. Germline values: CDR1 DFQATT, CDR2 SNEGSKA (reference sequence).

Regarding this clone: The missing CDR3 end, 3 residues past where the read stops, is filled in from the germline J gene. The V and J genes are TRBV5-1 and TRBJ1-5; a possible D gene is TRBD1 (6 bases). The germline gives CDR1 SGHRS, CDR2 YFSETQ. The CDR3 extends over 15 amino acids. V lost 3 bases, J lost 4 bases, and 14 bases lay in between. CDR3: CASSSGGGGNQPQHF. Partial CDR3 DNA: TGCGCCAGCAGCTCCGGAGGGGGAGGTAATCAGCCC.

On this clone itself: The read halts 3 residues ahead of the CDR3 end, with the missing end drawn from the germline J gene. The chain has TRBV7-6 and TRBJ2-7, with TRBD2 identical over 7 bases. The CDR3 spans 16 residues. The trim removed 5 bases at V and 2 bases at J, leaving 12 bases unmatched. Germline V gene data show CDR1 as SGHVS and CDR2 as FNYEAQ. CDR3 protein: CASSLPGLPRPYEQYF. The part of the CDR3 DNA that was read is TGTGCCAGCAGCCTCCCGGGACTACCCAGACCCTACGAG.